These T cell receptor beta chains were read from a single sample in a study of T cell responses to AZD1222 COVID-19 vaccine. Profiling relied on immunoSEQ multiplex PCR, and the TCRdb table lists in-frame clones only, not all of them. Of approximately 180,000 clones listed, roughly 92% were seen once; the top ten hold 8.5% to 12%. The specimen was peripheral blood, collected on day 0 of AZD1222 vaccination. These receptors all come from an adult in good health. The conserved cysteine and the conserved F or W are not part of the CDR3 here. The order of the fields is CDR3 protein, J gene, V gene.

AWSLISGGTEAF | TRBJ1-1 | TRBV30
AISAGTNYGYT | TRBJ1-2 | TRBV10-3
SVESTDTQY | TRBJ2-3 | TRBV29-1
ASSLIGGAFGYGYT | TRBJ1-2 | TRBV5-1
ASSPRGQLNTEAF | TRBJ1-1 | TRBV9
ASSYSDRVISPLH | TRBJ1-6 | TRBV6-5
ASALTPGGQY | TRBJ2-7 | TRBV5-6
ASSSGQGDAF | TRBJ1-1 | TRBV5-1
ASSPFQGSEKLF | TRBJ1-4 | TRBV6-5
ASSRGRASSYNEQF | TRBJ2-1 | TRBV5-5
ASSRAAGGFGLSGNTIY | TRBJ1-3 | TRBV3-1/TRBV3-2
ASSIYRGVAYEQY | TRBJ2-7 | TRBV21-1
ASSLIFGTEDSGANVLT | TRBJ2-6 | TRBV28
ASSLDRSNEQF | TRBJ2-1 | TRBV11-2
ASSSSPYGYT | TRBJ1-2 | TRBV6-5
ASSSDSGGGYT | TRBJ1-2 | TRBV6-6
ASGRQGKIAGYNSPLH | TRBJ1-6 | TRBV6-4
ASSEWGQGKYGELF | TRBJ2-2 | TRBV25-1
ASSLRERQKAF | TRBJ1-1 | TRBV5-1
ASSAAASNYGYT | TRBJ1-2 | TRBV28
ASSVEGQARETQY | TRBJ2-5 | TRBV27
ASSPFGQGRTEAF | TRBJ1-1 | TRBV4-1
ASSPLGLAGLGSEQF | TRBJ2-1 | TRBV9
ASSEDTDTQY | TRBJ2-3 | TRBV2
ASSLQGSPEAF | TRBJ1-1 | TRBV12-3/TRBV12-4
AWLSRRNYGYT | TRBJ1-2 | TRBV30
ASSFAGGNYGYT | TRBJ1-2 | TRBV3-1/TRBV3-2
ASSQGRGNYGYT | TRBJ1-2 | TRBV3-1/TRBV3-2
ASSPDVGGHNEQF | TRBJ2-1 | TRBV4-2
ASSLSVTEAF | TRBJ1-1 | TRBV7-9
ASSEGRQGPHQPQH | TRBJ1-5 | TRBV25-1
ASSPSEDRAGNTIY | TRBJ1-3 | TRBV18